The 22 T cell receptor beta chains below all came from one sample that was sequenced in a study of blood T cell repertoires in COVID-19. The data were produced by immunoSEQ multiplex PCR, yet TCRdb's version contains in-frame clones alone and is incomplete. This sample has 50,000 to 65,000 clones, with nearly 95% found just once. The sequenced material came from peripheral blood. These receptors all stem from a man aged 45 to 65 with active COVID-19.

The chain has TRBV19 and TRBJ2-2; TRBD1 might be the D (6 bases). Trimming stripped 5 bases from V and 7 bases from J, with 8 bases between. The CDR3 is 12 amino acids. CDR1 is LNHDA and CDR2 is SQIVND in the germline V gene (reference sequence). As DNA, the CDR3 is TGTGCCAGTAGTGCAGGGGTCGGGGAGCTGTTTTTT. Translating gives CASSAGVGELFF. The full variable domain, in which reference TRBV19 and TRBJ2-2 provide the parts outside the CDR3, is DGGITQSPKYLFRKEGQNVTLSCEQNLNHDAMYWYRQDPGQGLRLIYYSQIVNDFQKGDIAEGYSVSREKKESFPLTVTSAQKNPTAFYLCASSAGVGELFFGEGSRLTVL.

V gene TRBV15 combines with J gene TRBJ2-7, with D maybe TRBD1 (6 bases). Trimming stripped 0 bases from V and 0 bases from J, with 12 bases between. The CDR3 covers 16 residues. Per germline, CDR1 LNHNV and CDR2 YYDKDF (reference sequence). The CDR3 DNA reads TGTGCCACCAGCAGAGATGTGACAGGTTCCTCCTACGAGCAGTACTTC. Translation gives CATSRDVTGSSYEQYF.

The chain combines TRBV3-1 (or the pseudogene TRBV3-2) with TRBJ2-5; TRBD1 aligns across 8 bases. V was pared by 1 base and J by 4 bases, with 11 bases of the junction left unmatched. The CDR3 has 17 amino acids. Germline lookup yields CDR1 LGHDT and CDR2 YNNKEL (reference sequence). As DNA, the CDR3 is TGTGCCAGCAGCCAAGTTGGAGTTGACAGGGGCGGAGAGACCCAGTACTTC. Translating gives CASSQVGVDRGGETQYF.

DNA for the CDR3: TGTGCCAGCAGCGGTCACACAGACACTGAAGCTTTCTTT. Protein product: CASSGHTDTEAFF. This sequence joins TRBV9 and TRBJ1-1; no definite D call. This CDR3 spans 13 amino acids. Germline V CDR1 and CDR2: SGDLS, YYNGEE. V was clipped by 3 bases and J by 3 bases, with 9 bases between them.

The V call is TRBV6-4, the J call TRBJ2-1; 13 nucleotides align to TRBD2. CDR1 MRHNA and CDR2 SNTAGT come from the germline V gene. With V trimmed by 6 bases and J by 8 bases, 7 bases remained unmatched. The CDR3 spans 15 residues. CDR3 bases: TGTGCCAGCAGCGCCGGGACTAGCGGGAACGATGAGCAGTTCTTC. Translation gives CASSAGTSGNDEQFF.

The genes are TRBV20-1 and TRBJ2-7; a possible D gene is TRBD2 (5 bases). V was shortened by 3 bases and J by 6 bases, with 9 bases between the two germline ends. This CDR3 has 11 residues. Germline values: CDR1 DFQATT, CDR2 SNEGSKA (reference sequence). The CDR3 spells CSASLGSEQYF. CDR3 bases: TGCAGTGCTAGCTTGGGGAGCGAGCAGTACTTC.

For the CDR3, the DNA is TGTGCCACCTCCAGGGGGGCCAACTATGGCTACACCTTC. Amino acids: CATSRGANYGYTF. The rearrangement links TRBV24-1 to TRBJ1-2, with 7 bases identical to TRBD1. The CDR3 runs 13 residues. V trimming: 9 bases; J trimming: 2 bases; junction bases outside the gene matches: 5. Germline CDR1 and CDR2: KGHDR and SFDVKD.

The DNA of the CDR3 is TGCAGTGCTAGGGGGGCTTATGAGCAGTTCTTC. Translating it yields CSARGAYEQFF. The V and J genes are TRBV20-1 and TRBJ2-1, with TRBD1 as a possible D gene (6 bases). CDR1 is DFQATT and CDR2 is SNEGSKA in the germline V gene (reference sequence). V dropped 3 bases and J dropped 8 bases, with 8 bases sitting between them. The CDR3 contains 11 residues.

The rearrangement uses TRBV24-1 and TRBJ1-5; 7 nucleotides align to TRBD1. Trimming removed 4 bases from V and 4 bases from J; junction bases left unmatched: 6. Germline CDR1 KGHDR, CDR2 SFDVKD. The CDR3 runs to 15 residues. This chain's CDR3 is CATSDTGDGNQPQHF. In nucleotides, the CDR3 is TGTGCCACCAGTGACACAGGGGACGGGAATCAGCCCCAGCATTTT.

The chain recombines TRBV5-4 with TRBJ2-7, with TRBD1 identical over 7 bases. Trimming at V came to 3 bases and at J to 0 bases, leaving 6 bases not matched to a gene. This CDR3 region has 15 residues. Germline V gene sequence: CDR1 SGHNT, CDR2 YYREEE (reference sequence). The CDR3 bases are TGTGCCAGCAGCTCCCCGGACAGGAGCTCCTACGAGCAGTACTTC. It yields the protein CASSSPDRSSYEQYF.

This clone has only one observation. V is TRBV28 and J is TRBJ2-2; 11 nucleotides agree with TRBD2. The germline V gene has CDR1 MDHEN and CDR2 SYDVKM. The CDR3 length is 21 residues. Germline trimming cut 3 bases from V and 2 bases from J; bases unmatched to any gene: 17. The DNA for the CDR3 is TGTGCCAGCAGTTTCCTCAGTCCTAGGGCTAGCGGGAGGACCAACACCGGGGAGCTGTTTTTT. Protein: CASSFLSPRASGRTNTGELFF.

The V and J genes are TRBV27 and TRBJ2-1; 14 bases line up with TRBD2. The CDR3 consists of 16 residues. Germline V gene data show CDR1 as MNHEY and CDR2 as SMNVEV (reference sequence). V gave up 10 bases and J gave up 6 bases; unmatched junction bases: 11. CDR3 amino acids: CATATSGRAHPNEQFF. The CDR3 region has the DNA TGTGCCACAGCGACTAGCGGGAGGGCTCACCCCAATGAGCAGTTCTTC.

This chain uses TRBV7-9 with TRBJ2-4, with TRBD2 identical over 7 bases. CDR1 is SEHNR and CDR2 is FQNEAQ in the germline V gene (reference sequence). V shed 5 bases and J 1 base; nucleotides not matched to a gene: 5. The CDR3 is 15 residues long. The CDR3, as DNA: TGTGCCAGCAGCGCACTCGGGGGGGCCAAAAACATTCAGTACTTC. It yields the protein CASSALGGAKNIQYF.

The V call is TRBV28, the J call TRBJ2-1; the D gene is possibly TRBD1 (6 bases). The germline CDR1 and CDR2 sequences are MDHEN and SYDVKM. This CDR3 comprises 18 residues. V lost 2 bases and J lost 0, with 17 bases in between. The CDR3 reads CASSLNPGTIVSYNEQFF. DNA for the CDR3: TGTGCCAGCAGTTTAAATCCCGGGACAATAGTCTCCTACAATGAGCAGTTCTTC.

The chain uses TRBV7-9 and TRBJ2-7, with D tentatively TRBD2 (6 bases). The CDR3 sequence is 13 residues long. Trimming stripped 5 bases from V and 4 bases from J, with 12 bases between. The germline gives CDR1 SEHNR, CDR2 FQNEAQ (reference sequence). CDR3 coding DNA: TGTGCCAGCAGCCCCGGGGGAAATTACGAGCAGTACTTC. Protein: CASSPGGNYEQYF.

This chain connects TRBV4-2 to TRBJ2-2; the match to TRBD2 covers 12 bases. This CDR3 region has 18 residues. Germline V gene lookup returns CDR1 LGHNA and CDR2 YNFKEQ. V trimming: 4 bases; J trimming: 4 bases; junction bases outside the gene matches: 10. The CDR3 spells CASSPRASGGAITGELFF. Written as DNA, the CDR3 is TGTGCCAGCAGCCCCCGGGCTAGCGGGGGGGCCATCACCGGGGAGCTGTTTTTT.

The chain uses TRBV25-1 and TRBJ2-5, with 9 bases aligning to TRBD2. The J segment lost 7 bases and the V segment lost 3 bases, leaving 9 bases of the junction unmatched. CDR3 length: 15 amino acids. Germline CDR1 reads MGHDK; CDR2 reads SYGVNS. CDR3 loop: CASSDRRGGRGTQYF. The CDR3 DNA is TGTGCCAGCAGTGACCGAAGGGGCGGGAGGGGGACCCAGTACTTC.

CDR3 residues: CASSYLQVRTGELFF. As DNA, the CDR3 is TGTGCCAGCAGTTACTTACAGGTTCGCACCGGGGAGCTGTTTTTT. This chain uses TRBV6-5 with TRBJ2-2; tentatively, D is TRBD1 (5 bases). Germline V gene data show CDR1 as MNHEY and CDR2 as SVGAGI. Trimming pared 1 base from V and 4 bases from J, leaving 10 bases between. CDR3 length equals 15 residues.

CDR3 sequence: CASSFFLGGVGNTEAFF. The DNA for the CDR3 is TGTGCCAGCAGCTTTTTCCTTGGGGGCGTGGGGAACACTGAAGCTTTCTTT. The V and J genes are TRBV5-6 and TRBJ1-1; possibly TRBD1 for D (6 bases). CDR3 length: 17 amino acids. The V end was cut by 2 bases, the J end by 1 base, with 18 bases between. Germline CDR1 and CDR2: SGHDT and YYEEEE.

The J gene is TRBJ2-5, the V gene TRBV3-1 (or the pseudogene TRBV3-2); D might be TRBD2 (5 bases). Germline V gives CDR1 LGHDT, CDR2 YNNKEL (reference sequence). The CDR3 loop spans 15 amino acids. Trimming removed 1 base from V and 5 bases from J, with 14 bases in between. CDR3 region: CASSQGPLAGETQYF. The CDR3 nucleotides are TGTGCCAGCAGCCAAGGGCCGCTAGCCGGGGAGACCCAGTACTTC.

This sequence joins TRBV5-1 and TRBJ2-5, with 8 bases that match TRBD2. CDR3 length: 16 residues. V was pared by 2 bases and J by 1 base, with 7 bases of the junction left unmatched. CDR1 and CDR2 from the germline V gene are SGHRS and YFSETQ. The CDR3 sequence: CASSLRPSGGQETQYF. In DNA form, the CDR3 reads TGCGCCAGCAGCTTACGGCCCAGCGGGGGCCAAGAGACCCAGTACTTC.

A single count supports this clone. The V call is TRBV28, the J call TRBJ2-7, with a weak D call TRBD1 (5 bases). The length of the CDR3 is 13 residues. V was trimmed by 8 bases and J by 0 bases, leaving 11 bases between them. Per germline, CDR1 MDHEN and CDR2 SYDVKM. The CDR3 spells CASFDSSSYEQYF. The CDR3 bases are TGTGCCAGCTTTGACAGCTCCTCCTACGAGCAGTACTTC.